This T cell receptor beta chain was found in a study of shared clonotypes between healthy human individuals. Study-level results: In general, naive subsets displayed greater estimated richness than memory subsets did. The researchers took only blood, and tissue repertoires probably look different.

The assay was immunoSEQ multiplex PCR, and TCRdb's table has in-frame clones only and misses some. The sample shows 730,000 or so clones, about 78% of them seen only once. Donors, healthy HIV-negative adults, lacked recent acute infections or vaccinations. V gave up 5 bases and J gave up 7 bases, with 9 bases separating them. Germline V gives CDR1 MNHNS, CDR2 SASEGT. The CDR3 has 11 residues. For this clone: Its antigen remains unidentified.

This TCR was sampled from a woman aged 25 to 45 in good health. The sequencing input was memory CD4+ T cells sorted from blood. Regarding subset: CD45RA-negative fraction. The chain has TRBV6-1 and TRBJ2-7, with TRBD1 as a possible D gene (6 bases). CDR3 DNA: TGTGCCAGCAGTACAGGGCATGAGCAGTACTTC. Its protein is CASSTGHEQYF.